This T cell receptor beta chain was profiled in a study of blood T cell repertoires in COVID-19 (dated by TCRdb to 2018 to 2021). Concerning the study at large: Samples from collaborators originated in the United States, Italy and Spain and spanned both the acute and convalescent phases of COVID-19. The samples were drawn from the first 160 participants of the ongoing ImmuneRACE study and from 1,254 subjects provided by 6 global collaborators. The repertoires were made available in a free public database intended to serve as a resource for research on the immune response to SARS-CoV-2. The sample metadata nearly always contained a de-identified subject ID, COVID-19 status, age in years and sex. Subjects who had been exposed to COVID-19, were actively infected with it, or had recovered from it provided the deeply sampled blood TCRbeta repertoires that made up the dataset. The prospective study material was composed of cDNA or gDNA derived from T cells, B-cell-depleted T cells, or PBMCs. Where HLA class I and class II types were available, the types were taken from metadata supplied by the sample provider, not from assay-based typing. Overall study results and their limits: The quantity of clinical and demographic metadata differed by source and by participant and was supplied without curation.

Whole blood was collected in K2EDTA tubes by collaborating institutions according to the institutions' own protocols. For TCRbeta analysis, collaborators shipped samples as frozen whole blood, isolated PBMCs, or DNA extracted from either of those sample types. A note on this clone: What antigen it recognizes has not been identified. Base qualities were left out, and no much larger clone turns up one base away.

Taken from the germline V gene, the CDR1 and CDR2 loops are SGHRS and YFSETQ. The CDR3 has 14 amino acids, counting the end cysteine and phenylalanine. The sequence is cut down to CDR3 DNA, 42 bases in frame from base 1. V trim: 0 bases; J trim: 8 bases; unmatched bases: 6. The immunoSEQ Assay, a bias-controlled multiplex PCR, was used to amplify TCRbeta CDR3 regions from genomic DNA. As for how the authors treated the data: The number of nucleated cells in each sample was estimated from the amplification of reference gene primers within the assay. To quantify the absolute abundance of each unique TCRbeta CDR3 rearrangement, sequence reads were collapsed and filtered. For each sample, productive Simpson clonality was calculated as the square root of Simpson's diversity index across productive rearrangements. TCRdb re-hosts the immuneACCESS table, in-frame sequences only. Its copies lack some clones; in the studies checked, an unresolved V gene accounts for under half of them, and the cause for the rest is not known. V and J calls plus clone size are reproduced from that table; the DNA served to infer D and trimming. The sample has about 280,000 clones on record, 86% of them singletons. The top ten hold around 2.9% of the sample.

In this chain, TRBV5-1 is recombined with TRBJ1-1, with 8 bases aligning to TRBD1. This TCR derives from a woman aged 25 to 39 with active or convalescent COVID-19. Sequences were obtained from peripheral blood. The CDR3 protein is CASSLGQGAMEAFF. The sequenced DNA: TGCGCCAGCAGCTTGGGGCAGGGGGCTATGGAAGCTTTCTTT.